This TCR beta chain was identified in a study of metastatic and nonmetastatic thyroid tumors. This clone was counted at least ten times. The junction had 8 bases not matched to a gene; V was cut back by 4 bases and J by 0 bases. This CDR3 region has 17 residues. Looked up from germline, CDR1 is MNHNS and CDR2 is SASEGT. Via MiXCR, TCRdb re-called the PCR reads. Of about 49,000 clones detected, less than 5% appear once; the ten largest clones hold roughly a tenth. Among the patients, none had received any treatment before thyroid surgery. The clonotype originates from a female donor with papillary thyroid cancer or a benign thyroid nodule (not recorded which). Some clones in this sample may be carry-over from other donors' samples. The rearrangement links TRBV6-1 to TRBJ2-1, with TRBD2 identical over 8 bases. The sequencing sample was made of blood. CDR3 DNA: TGTGCCAGCAGTGGACCCGGGAGGGTGGGCTCCTACAATGAGCAGTTCTTC. It translates to CASSGPGRVGSYNEQFF.